This T cell receptor beta chain was profiled in a study of blood T cell repertoires in COVID-19. Study in general: COVID-19 samples collected from the United States, Italy and Spain covered acute and convalescent phases. PBMCs, B-cell-depleted T cells, or T cells provided the cDNA or gDNA that made up the material.

V was pared by 2 bases and J by 3 bases, with 5 bases of the junction left unmatched. The CDR3 is 16 residues long. The germline gives CDR1 MNHEY, CDR2 SVGAGI. This clone has more than one count but fewer than ten. Assay used: immunoSEQ multiplex PCR; TCRdb lists only in-frame clones, some missing. The sample has around 260,000 clones, roughly 90% seen once. The sequence came from a woman under 40 with active or convalescent COVID-19. Sequencing was performed on peripheral blood. The V call is TRBV6-5, the J call TRBJ1-3; 9 bases match TRBD1. CDR3 amino acids: CASSYKRTGVGNTIYF. The CDR3 DNA reads as TGTGCCAGCAGTTACAAACGGACAGGGGTTGGAAACACCATATATTTT.